Sequencing of this T cell receptor beta chain was carried out in a study of long-term antiretroviral therapy in people with HIV. Overall study findings and caveats: Transplant-donor-level diversity was not reached after ART, though diversity increased.

With V trimmed by 5 bases and J by 3 bases, 4 bases remained unmatched. Germline V CDR1 and CDR2: MNHEY, SVGAGI. The CDR3 spans 14 residues. With regard to this clone: Its antigen remains unidentified.

Each HIV-infected participant was given treatment in the United States. immunoSEQ v3.0 was run at survey level. The data were produced by immunoSEQ multiplex PCR, yet TCRdb's version contains in-frame clones alone and is incomplete. This sample carries 35,000 to 45,000 clones, 82% of them seen once, and the ten largest clones take about 12%. The source material was unsorted PBMCs, sampled 0.3 years after starting antiretroviral therapy. This sequence originates from a man younger than 35 with HIV. This chain links TRBV6-5 with TRBJ2-7, with TRBD2 identical over 10 bases. As DNA, the CDR3 is TGTGCCAGCAGTGAGTCTAGCGGGAGCTACGAGCAGTACTTC. Translating it yields CASSESSGSYEQYF.